Presented here are 17 T cell receptor beta chains from one specimen sequenced in a study of cytomegalovirus exposure and HLA in healthy donors. The PCR had 60 Vbeta and 13 Jbeta primers. Sequencing used immunoSEQ multiplex PCR; TCRdb keeps in-frame clones, though not all of them. Altogether roughly 34,000 clones are present, 84% being singletons, with the ten largest covering 3.6%. Sequencing was performed on PBMCs. The receptor set was obtained from a woman younger than 30 in good health and CMV-seronegative.

This clone was counted a single time. The chain carries TRBV7-6 and TRBJ1-1; the match to TRBD1 covers 8 bases. The V segment lost 5 bases and the J segment 3 bases; nucleotides outside the gene matches: 2. CDR3 length: 13 amino acids. Germline CDR1 and CDR2: SGHVS and FNYEAQ. CDR3 DNA sequence: TGTGCCAGCAGCGCACAGGGGGACACTGAAGCTTTCTTT. Translating it yields CASSAQGDTEAFF.

This sequence joins TRBV5-1 and TRBJ2-7, with 9 positions matching TRBD2. CDR1 and CDR2 from the germline V gene are SGHRS and YFSETQ. The CDR3 has 14 amino acids. The V gene end was trimmed by 4 bases and the J gene end by 6 bases; junction bases not matched to a gene: 8. CDR3 residues: CASSMRGGGREQYF. CDR3 DNA: TGCGCCAGCAGCATGCGGGGGGGAGGACGCGAGCAGTACTTC.

The gene calls are TRBV5-1 and TRBJ2-7; TRBD1 matches at 8 bases. CDR3 size: 14 residues. Germline loops: CDR1 SGHRS, CDR2 YFSETQ. V lost 5 bases and J lost 4; bases outside the gene matches: 8. The CDR3 protein is CASRADRGQYEQYF. Here the CDR3 DNA reads TGCGCCAGCAGAGCTGACAGGGGTCAGTACGAGCAGTACTTC.

This chain connects TRBV7-2 to TRBJ2-2; 7 bases map to TRBD2. There are 18 residues in the CDR3. Germline V gives CDR1 SGHTA, CDR2 FQGNSA. The trim removed 0 bases at V and 7 bases at J, leaving 14 bases unmatched. The CDR3 reads CASSLAAAGAMTVGELFF. DNA for the CDR3: TGTGCCAGCAGCTTAGCCGCGGCGGGAGCCATGACGGTCGGGGAGCTGTTTTTT.

This clone was seen only a few times. V is TRBV12-2 and J is TRBJ1-1. TRBV12-2 is a recognized pseudogene. This CDR3 has 18 residues. CDR3 residues: CASRPRGFFFPVNTEAFF. Written as DNA, the CDR3 is TGTGCAAGTCGTCCTCGAGGTTTCTTCTTTCCGGTGAACACTGAAGCTTTCTTT.

This rearrangement joins TRBV19 to TRBJ1-5; the match to TRBD1 covers 7 bases. J lost 9 bases, V lost 1 base, and 3 bases had no gene match. Per the germline V gene, CDR1 is LNHDA and CDR2 is SQIVND (reference sequence). The CDR3 length is 13 residues. CDR3 region: CASSIVGGAPQHF. The CDR3 DNA sequence: TGTGCCAGTAGTATAGTAGGGGGCGCGCCCCAGCATTTT.

The chain uses TRBV9 and TRBJ2-1, with 8 bases matching TRBD2. CDR1 and CDR2 (germline): SGDLS, YYNGEE. This CDR3 is built from 16 residues. The junction had 6 bases not matched to a gene; V was cut back by 0 bases and J by 4 bases. In nucleotides, the CDR3 is TGTGCCAGCAGCGTAGAGACGGGGGGGACTTACAATGAGCAGTTCTTC. Amino acids: CASSVETGGTYNEQFF.

V gene TRBV2 combines with J gene TRBJ2-2; tentatively, D is TRBD2 (6 bases). The CDR3 is 14 residues long. Trimming removed 6 bases at V and 1 base at J, with 9 bases between. The germline CDR1 and CDR2 sequences are SNHLY and FYNNEI. The CDR3 bases are TGTGCCAGCAGGCTGCGGGAGAACACCGGGGAGCTGTTTTTT. Its protein product is CASRLRENTGELFF.

V is TRBV7-3 and J is TRBJ2-2, with D hard to call. V was pared by 3 bases and J by 1 base, with 6 bases between. The CDR3 totals 14 residues. Germline-derived CDR1 and CDR2 are SGHTA and FQGTGA. CDR3 nucleotides: TGTGCCAGCAGCTTCACGGTGAACACCGGGGAGCTGTTTTTT. This encodes CASSFTVNTGELFF.

This sequence joins TRBV5-1 and TRBJ2-2, with D perhaps matching TRBD1 (5 bases). The CDR3 covers 14 residues. The germline gives CDR1 SGHRS, CDR2 YFSETQ. Trimming cost V 4 bases and J 2 bases, with 9 bases left between them. DNA for the CDR3: TGCGCCAGCAGCCCGACAGTTAACACCGGGGAGCTGTTTTTT. Translating it yields CASSPTVNTGELFF.

The chain uses TRBV10-3 and TRBJ2-7; 11 bases align to TRBD1. The CDR3 has 13 residues. Trimming cost V 10 bases and J 5 bases; bases outside gene matches: 7. CDR1 ENHRY and CDR2 SYGVKD come from the germline V gene. The CDR3 here is CATTGQGAHEQYF. The DNA for the CDR3 is TGTGCCACCACTGGACAGGGGGCCCACGAGCAGTACTTC.

This rearrangement joins TRBV6-1 to TRBJ1-6; 7 bases align to TRBD1. Germline lookup yields CDR1 MNHNS and CDR2 SASEGT. With V trimmed by 4 bases and J by 0 bases, 3 bases remained unmatched. The CDR3 has 16 residues. CDR3 sequence reads: CASSGQGNSYNSPLHF. In DNA, the CDR3 is TGTGCCAGCAGTGGACAGGGTAACTCCTATAATTCACCCCTCCACTTT.

The rearrangement uses TRBV6-6 and TRBJ2-5; weak D call: TRBD1 (6 bases). Trimming removed 8 bases from V and 1 base from J, with 17 bases in between. CDR3 size: 15 residues. CDR1 MNHNY and CDR2 SVGAGI come from the germline V gene (reference sequence). CDR3 region: CASEEWVGGQETQYF. CDR3 nucleotides: TGTGCCAGCGAAGAGTGGGTAGGGGGCCAAGAGACCCAGTACTTC.

The V call is TRBV4-1, the J call TRBJ2-6; D call uncertain. Germline CDR1 MGHRA, CDR2 YSYEKL. Trimming pared 4 bases from V and 2 bases from J, leaving 9 bases between. This CDR3 is 15 amino acids long. CDR3 nucleotide sequence: TGCGCCAGCAGCCCACGAGAAGCTGGGGCCAACGTCCTGACTTTC. Its protein product is CASSPREAGANVLTF.

This clone has just a few counts. This chain connects TRBV7-3 to TRBJ2-2; 8 positions agree with TRBD1. V lost 2 bases, J lost 5 bases, and 10 bases stayed unmatched. The CDR3 covers 17 residues. Germline V gene sequence: CDR1 SGHTA, CDR2 FQGTGA. CDR3 in amino acids: CASSLLSTGALTGELFF. CDR3 nucleotide sequence: TGTGCCAGCAGCTTATTGTCGACAGGGGCGTTAACCGGGGAGCTGTTTTTT.

V usage is TRBV27 and J usage is TRBJ1-6; 8 bases map to TRBD1. From germline, CDR1 is MNHEY and CDR2 SMNVEV (reference sequence). Unmatched junction bases numbered 2, after V lost 3 bases and J lost 7 bases. The CDR3 has 14 residues. This chain's CDR3 is CASSLDRDNSPLHF. As DNA, the CDR3 is TGTGCCAGCAGTTTGGACAGGGACAATTCACCCCTCCACTTT.

The chain employs TRBV6-1 and TRBJ2-1, with D possibly TRBD1 on 6 matching bases. Germline CDR1 is MNHNS and CDR2 is SASEGT. This CDR3 contains 13 residues. Trimming left V 8 bases short and J 8 bases short, with 16 bases between. In DNA form, the CDR3 reads TGTGCCAGCGGGCCATATGGGGGCGATGAGCAGTTCTTC. As protein: CASGPYGGDEQFF.